The 24 T cell receptor beta chains in this list originate from one sample, sequenced in a study of blood T cell repertoires in COVID-19. TCRdb's table, derived via immunoSEQ multiplex PCR, lists solely in-frame clones and lacks some. This table has some 670,000 clones, 85% to 90% appearing once. The sequenced sample consisted of peripheral blood. These receptors came from a woman aged 18 to 35 with acute or convalescent COVID-19.

The chain has TRBV7-9 and TRBJ1-2, with 8 bases matching TRBD1. With V trimmed by 5 bases and J by 4 bases, 9 bases remained unmatched. The V gene's germline CDR1 is SEHNR and CDR2 FQNEAQ (reference sequence). The CDR3 has 15 residues. CDR3 in amino acids: CASSTTRQGSYGYTF. The CDR3 DNA follows: TGTGCCAGCAGCACCACTCGACAGGGGAGCTATGGCTACACCTTC.

The DNA of the CDR3 is TGTGCCAGTAGTCCCCGACAGGGATCCAACTATGGCTACACCTTC. Translation gives CASSPRQGSNYGYTF. J is TRBJ1-2 and V is TRBV19; TRBD1 matches at 7 bases. The germline V gene encodes CDR1 LNHDA and CDR2 SQIVND (reference sequence). V shed 5 bases and J 2 bases; nucleotides not matched to a gene: 8. The CDR3 is made up of 15 amino acids. The full variable domain, completed using reference TRBV19 and TRBJ1-2, is DGGITQSPKYLFRKEGQNVTLSCEQNLNHDAMYWYRQDPGQGLRLIYYSQIVNDFQKGDIAEGYSVSREKKESFPLTVTSAQKNPTAFYLCASSPRQGSNYGYTFGSGTRLTVV.

The genes are TRBV3-1 (or the pseudogene TRBV3-2) and TRBJ1-4; tentatively, D is TRBD1 (5 bases). Germline CDR1 LGHDT, CDR2 YNNKEL (reference sequence). The CDR3 has 13 residues. Trimming stripped 4 bases from V and 5 bases from J, with 8 bases between. The CDR3 DNA is TGTGCCAGCAGCCTGGGGCGGAATGAAAAACTGTTTTTT. Amino acid sequence: CASSLGRNEKLFF.

This sequence joins TRBV5-1 and TRBJ1-2, with a possible D match to TRBD1 (5 bases). CDR1 and CDR2 (germline): SGHRS, YFSETQ. V was shortened by 0 bases and J by 1 base, with 10 bases between the two germline ends. CDR3 size: 15 residues. The CDR3 nucleotides are TGCGCCAGCAGCTTGGTTTTCGGGGGTAACTATGGCTACACCTTC. This gives the protein CASSLVFGGNYGYTF.

The chain links TRBV5-6 to TRBJ1-2; maybe TRBD1 (6 bases). V dropped 6 bases and J dropped 2 bases, with 14 bases sitting between them. Germline assignment: CDR1 SGHDT and CDR2 YYEEEE. This CDR3 is 14 amino acids long. CDR3 DNA sequence: TGTGCCAGCACCCGGGGGGGGCAAAACTATGGCTACACCTTC. Translating it yields CASTRGGQNYGYTF.

This chain joins TRBV30 and TRBJ1-6; perhaps TRBD1 as D (6 bases). The CDR3 spans 17 residues. V lost 4 bases and J lost 7, with 23 bases in between. Germline V lookup: CDR1 GTSNPN, CDR2 SVGIG (reference sequence). This CDR3 reads CAWTSPLTGYLNSPLHF. The CDR3 DNA reads TGTGCCTGGACCTCTCCGCTTACAGGGTATCTGAATTCACCCCTCCACTTT.

The chain carries TRBV12-5 and TRBJ1-1; D is unresolved. The V end lost 2 bases, the J end lost 1 base, and 5 bases lay between the germline ends. This CDR3 is 13 amino acids long. The V gene's germline CDR1 is LGHNT and CDR2 FRNRAP. This CDR3 reads CASGLSGNTEAFF. The DNA of the CDR3 is TGTGCTAGTGGTTTGAGCGGGAACACTGAAGCTTTCTTT. The whole variable domain, filled in from reference TRBV12-5 and TRBJ1-1, reads DARVTQTPRHKVTEMGQEVTMRCQPILGHNTVFWYRQTMMQGLELLAYFRNRAPLDDSGMPKDRFSAEMPDATLATLKIQPSEPRDSAVYFCASGLSGNTEAFFGQGTRLTVV.

The gene calls are TRBV5-1 and TRBJ2-7, with 14 bases that match TRBD2. There are 15 residues in the CDR3. The germline V gene encodes CDR1 SGHRS and CDR2 YFSETQ. Trimming removed 5 bases from V and 4 bases from J; junction bases left unmatched: 5. CDR3 residues: CASSAGTSGGYEQYF. The CDR3 nucleotides read TGCGCCAGCAGTGCCGGGACTAGCGGGGGATACGAGCAGTACTTC.

This chain joins TRBV9 and TRBJ1-2; weak D call: TRBD1 (5 bases). Germline values: CDR1 SGDLS, CDR2 YYNGEE. V was trimmed by 3 bases and J by 4 bases, leaving 16 bases between them. This CDR3 is built from 15 residues. Here the CDR3 DNA reads TGTGCCAGCAGCGCCGGGGGAGGGGCCCTCTATGGCTACACCTTC. Translated: CASSAGGGALYGYTF.

As concerns this clone: The sample carries other DNA sequences with the same CDR3. The J gene is TRBJ1-5, the V gene TRBV30; D perhaps matches TRBD1 (5 bases). Germline CDR1 reads GTSNPN; CDR2 reads SVGIG (reference sequence). This CDR3 region has 13 residues. Trimming cost V 3 bases and J 1 base, with 7 bases left between them. Here the CDR3 reads CAWSGGSNQPQHF. CDR3 nucleotide sequence: TGTGCCTGGAGCGGGGGAAGCAATCAGCCCCAGCATTTT. Complete variable domain (other parts from reference TRBV30 and TRBJ1-5): SQTIHQWPATLVQPVGSPLSLECTVEGTSNPNLYWYRQAAGRGLQLLFYSVGIGQISSEVPQNLSASRPQDRQFILSSKKLLLSDSGFYLCAWSGGSNQPQHFGDGTRLSIL.

The genes are TRBV11-3 and TRBJ1-6; D gene ambiguous. This CDR3 spans 13 amino acids. The V end was cut by 0 bases, the J end by 10 bases, with 7 bases between. CDR1 SGHNT and CDR2 YENEEA come from the germline V gene. CDR3 protein: CASSLDYNSPLHF. The CDR3 coding sequence is TGTGCCAGCAGCTTAGATTACAACTCACCCCTCCACTTT.

The chain has TRBV24-1 and TRBJ2-1, with 16 bases that match TRBD2. V shed 4 bases, J shed 10 bases, and the junction held 9 bases outside the gene matches. The CDR3 consists of 17 residues. Germline V gene lookup returns CDR1 KGHDR and CDR2 SFDVKD. DNA of the CDR3: TGTGCCACCAGTGAGCCCGGGACTAGCGGGGGGGCCAGGGAGCAGTTCTTC. Translated: CATSEPGTSGGAREQFF.

This chain joins TRBV5-8 and TRBJ2-5, with a weak D call TRBD2 (5 bases). The CDR3 is made up of 14 amino acids. V lost 4 bases and J lost 7, with 17 bases in between. Looked up from germline, CDR1 is SGHTS and CDR2 is YDEGEE. The CDR3 spells CASSRGVALGTQYF. In nucleotides, the CDR3 is TGTGCCAGCAGCCGGGGAGTGGCCCTCGGGACCCAGTACTTC.

The chain has TRBV11-2 and TRBJ1-3; 7 bases fit TRBD1. Unmatched junction bases numbered 2, after V lost 3 bases and J lost 0 bases. The CDR3 covers 15 residues. Germline-derived CDR1 and CDR2 are SGHAT and FQNNGV. CDR3 nucleotide sequence: TGTGCCAGCAGCTTGGGACAGTACTCTGGAAACACCATATATTTT. Protein product: CASSLGQYSGNTIYF.

The V and J genes are TRBV19 and TRBJ1-1; a weak D match, TRBD1 (5 bases). The V gene lost 4 bases and the J gene lost 1 base, with 7 bases spanning the gap. This CDR3 comprises 13 residues. Per the germline V gene, CDR1 is LNHDA and CDR2 is SQIVND (reference sequence). The CDR3 nucleotides read TGTGCCAGTAGTACAGGGCCGAACACTGAAGCTTTCTTT. Encoded protein: CASSTGPNTEAFF.

The chain links TRBV18 to TRBJ2-5; a weak D match, TRBD2 (6 bases). V was pared by 8 bases and J by 1 base, with 11 bases between. Per the germline V gene, CDR1 is KGHSH and CDR2 is LQKENI. This CDR3 is built from 13 residues. The CDR3 region has the DNA TGTGCCAGCCAAAGACTAGTCCAAGAGACCCAGTACTTC. Its protein is CASQRLVQETQYF. The whole variable domain, filled in from reference TRBV18 and TRBJ2-5, reads NAGVMQNPRHLVRRRGQEARLRCSPMKGHSHVYWYRQLPEEGLKFMVYLQKENIIDESGMPKERFSAEFPKEGPSILRIQQVVRGDSAAYFCASQRLVQETQYFGPGTRLLVL.

V usage is TRBV7-3 and J usage is TRBJ2-3, with TRBD2 as a possible D gene (6 bases). Germline-derived CDR1 and CDR2 are SGHTA and FQGTGA. The CDR3 is made up of 16 amino acids. V was pared by 0 bases and J by 6 bases, with 16 bases between. CDR3 bases: TGTGCCAGCAGCTTAACGTTTAGGGGCGCGGGGGATACGCAGTATTTT. It yields the protein CASSLTFRGAGDTQYF.

V is TRBV19 and J is TRBJ1-6; 7 bases map to TRBD1. J gave up 2 bases and V 10 bases, and 8 bases lay outside the gene matches. Germline V gene lookup returns CDR1 LNHDA and CDR2 SQIVND (reference sequence). This CDR3 has 15 residues. CDR3: CATQTGWAYNSPLHF. CDR3 coding DNA: TGTGCCACTCAGACAGGGTGGGCCTATAATTCACCCCTCCACTTT.

The rearrangement uses TRBV7-9 and TRBJ2-1; tentative D call: TRBD2 (5 bases). V lost 8 bases and J 2 bases, leaving 7 bases between the germline ends. Per the germline V gene, CDR1 is SEHNR and CDR2 is FQNEAQ (reference sequence). CDR3 length: 12 residues. CDR3 DNA: TGTGCCAGCTACGGGGCCTACAATGAGCAGTTCTTC. Amino acid sequence: CASYGAYNEQFF.

This chain links TRBV29-1 with TRBJ1-1; possible D gene TRBD1, 6 bases. V gave up 5 bases and J gave up 0 bases, with 10 bases separating them. Germline V lookup: CDR1 SQVTM, CDR2 ANQGSEA. The CDR3 is 13 amino acids. CDR3 residues: CSVKGHLNTEAFF. CDR3 nucleotides: TGCAGCGTTAAGGGACACTTGAACACTGAAGCTTTCTTT.

V usage is TRBV10-2 and J usage is TRBJ2-2; 7 bases are a match to TRBD2. Trimming took 8 bases from V and 6 from J; bases not matched to a gene: 9. CDR1 and CDR2 (germline): WSHSY, SAAADI. The CDR3 length is 14 residues. The CDR3 bases are TGCGCCAGCGCCCAGACTAGCCAAGCCGGGGAGCTGTTTTTT. This translates into CASAQTSQAGELFF.

The V call is TRBV18, the J call TRBJ2-5; a weak D match, TRBD1 (6 bases). This CDR3 is 13 amino acids long. Trimming took 3 bases from V and 4 from J, leaving 9 bases between them. Germline V lookup: CDR1 KGHSH, CDR2 LQKENI. CDR3 nucleotides: TGTGCCAGCTCACCGTTACAGGGAGAGACCCAGTACTTC. Encoded protein: CASSPLQGETQYF. The complete variable domain, with remaining parts taken from reference TRBV18 and TRBJ2-5, reads NAGVMQNPRHLVRRRGQEARLRCSPMKGHSHVYWYRQLPEEGLKFMVYLQKENIIDESGMPKERFSAEFPKEGPSILRIQQVVRGDSAAYFCASSPLQGETQYFGPGTRLLVL.

The V gene is TRBV4-2, the J gene TRBJ2-2; D is unclear. CDR3 size: 15 residues. Germline V lookup: CDR1 LGHNA, CDR2 YNFKEQ. With 0 bases removed from V and 0 bases from J, the gap between germline ends came to 5 bases. The CDR3 loop reads CASSQEDTNTGELFF. The CDR3 bases are TGTGCCAGCAGCCAAGAAGACACGAACACCGGGGAGCTGTTTTTT.

The chain is built from TRBV10-3 and TRBJ1-2; 8 nucleotides match TRBD1. This CDR3 has 14 residues. Unmatched junction bases numbered 4, after V lost 0 bases and J lost 7 bases. The germline V gene has CDR1 ENHRY and CDR2 SYGVKD. CDR3 protein: CAISESGQEFGYTF. DNA for the CDR3: TGTGCCATCAGTGAGTCGGGACAGGAGTTTGGCTACACCTTC.